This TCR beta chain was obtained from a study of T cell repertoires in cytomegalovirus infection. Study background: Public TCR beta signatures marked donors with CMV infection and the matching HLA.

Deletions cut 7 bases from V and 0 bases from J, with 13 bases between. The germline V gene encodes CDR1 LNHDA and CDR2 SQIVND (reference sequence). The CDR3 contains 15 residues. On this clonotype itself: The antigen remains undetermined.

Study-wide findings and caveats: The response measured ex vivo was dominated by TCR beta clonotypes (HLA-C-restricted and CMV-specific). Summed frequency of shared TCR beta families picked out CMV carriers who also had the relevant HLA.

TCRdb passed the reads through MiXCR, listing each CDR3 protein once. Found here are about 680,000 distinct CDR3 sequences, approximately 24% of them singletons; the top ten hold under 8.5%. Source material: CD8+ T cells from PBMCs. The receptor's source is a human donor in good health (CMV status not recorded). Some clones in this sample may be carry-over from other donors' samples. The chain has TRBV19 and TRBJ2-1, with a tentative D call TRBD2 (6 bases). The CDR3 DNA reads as TGTGCCAGTAAGCGGGCTTCTAACTCCTACAATGAGCAGTTCTTC. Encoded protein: CASKRASNSYNEQFF.